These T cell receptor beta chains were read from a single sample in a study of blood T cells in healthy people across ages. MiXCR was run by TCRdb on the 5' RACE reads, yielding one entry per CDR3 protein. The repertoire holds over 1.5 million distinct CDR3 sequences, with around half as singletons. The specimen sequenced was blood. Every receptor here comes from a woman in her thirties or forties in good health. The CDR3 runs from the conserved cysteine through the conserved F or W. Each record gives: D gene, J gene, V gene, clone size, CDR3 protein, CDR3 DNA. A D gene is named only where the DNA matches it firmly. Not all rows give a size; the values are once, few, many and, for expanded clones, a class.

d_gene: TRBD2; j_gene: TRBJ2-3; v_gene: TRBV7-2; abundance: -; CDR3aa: CASSGGGGGVLSTDTQYF; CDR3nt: TGTGCCAGCAGCGGTGGGGGCGGGGGGGTCCTTAGCACAGATACGCAGTATTTT
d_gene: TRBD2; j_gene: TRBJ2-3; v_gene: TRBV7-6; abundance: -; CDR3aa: CASKLRSAGGPPDTQYF; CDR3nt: TGTGCCAGCAAGCTTAGATCGGCGGGGGGGCCCCCAGATACGCAGTATTTT
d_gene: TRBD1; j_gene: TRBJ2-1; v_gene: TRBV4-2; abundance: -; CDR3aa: CASSQDGQGVDEQFF; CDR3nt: TGTGCCAGCAGCCAAGATGGACAGGGGGTCGATGAGCAGTTCTTC
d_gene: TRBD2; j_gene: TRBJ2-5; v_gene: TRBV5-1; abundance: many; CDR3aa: CASSSGGGQETQYF; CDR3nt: TGTGCCAGCTCTAGCGGGGGAGGACAAGAGACCCAGTACTTC
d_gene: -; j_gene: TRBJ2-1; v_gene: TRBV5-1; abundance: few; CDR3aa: CASTLGYEQFF; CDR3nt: TGCGCCAGCACTTTGGGCTATGAGCAGTTCTTC
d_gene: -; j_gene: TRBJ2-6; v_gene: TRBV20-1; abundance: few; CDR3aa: CSATQRGVGANVLTF; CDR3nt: TGCAGTGCCACCCAGAGGGGGGTTGGGGCCAACGTCCTGACTTTC
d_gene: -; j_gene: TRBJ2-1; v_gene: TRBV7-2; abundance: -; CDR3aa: CASSRRGGSSYNEQFF; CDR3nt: TGTGCCAGCAGTCGGAGGGGGGGTAGCTCCTACAATGAGCAGTTCTTC
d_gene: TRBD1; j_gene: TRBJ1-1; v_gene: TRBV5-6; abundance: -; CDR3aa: CASSGGQRNAEAFF; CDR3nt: TGTGCCAGCAGCGGGGGACAGAGGAACGCTGAAGCTTTCTTT
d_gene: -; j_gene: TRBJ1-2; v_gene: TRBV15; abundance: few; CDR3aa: CATSRTEGGYTF; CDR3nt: TGTGCCACCAGCAGAACGGAGGGCGGCTACACCTTC
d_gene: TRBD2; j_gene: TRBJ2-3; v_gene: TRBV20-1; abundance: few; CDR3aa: CSARDPASGDTDTQYF; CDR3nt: TGCAGTGCTAGAGATCCCGCTAGCGGGGACACAGATACGCAGTATTTT
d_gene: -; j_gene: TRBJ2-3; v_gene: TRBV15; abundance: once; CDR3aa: CATSRRGEGTDTQYF; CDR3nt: TGTGCCACCAGCAGGAGGGGTGAAGGCACAGATACGCAGTATTTT
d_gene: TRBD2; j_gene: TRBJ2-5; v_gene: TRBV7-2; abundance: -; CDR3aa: CASSPRSGGAETQYF; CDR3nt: TGTGCCAGCAGCCCCCGTAGCGGGGGGGCAGAGACCCAGTACTTC
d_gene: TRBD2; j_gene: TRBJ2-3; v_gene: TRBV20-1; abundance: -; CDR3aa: CSARSLLAGNPGDTQYF; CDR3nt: TGCAGTGCTAGATCACTCCTAGCGGGCAACCCGGGGGATACGCAGTATTTT
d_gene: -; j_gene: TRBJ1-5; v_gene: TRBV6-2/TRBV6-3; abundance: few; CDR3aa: CASSYDGVSNQPQHF; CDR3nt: TGTGCCAGCAGTTACGATGGGGTAAGCAATCAGCCCCAGCATTTT
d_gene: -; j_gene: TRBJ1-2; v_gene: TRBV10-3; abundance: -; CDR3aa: CAISGRGRDGYTF; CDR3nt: TGTGCCATCAGCGGCAGGGGTAGGGATGGCTACACCTTC
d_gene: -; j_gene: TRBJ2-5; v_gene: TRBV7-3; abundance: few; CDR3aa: CASSFGQTDSQTQYF; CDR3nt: TGTGCCAGCAGCTTCGGGCAGACGGACAGCCAGACCCAGTACTTC
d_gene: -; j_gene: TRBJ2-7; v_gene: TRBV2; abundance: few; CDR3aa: CASKAYEQYF; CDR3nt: TGTGCCAGCAAGGCCTACGAGCAGTACTTC
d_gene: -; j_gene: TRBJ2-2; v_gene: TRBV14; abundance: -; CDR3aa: CASSQDLRGTGELFF; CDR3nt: TGTGCCAGCAGCCAAGATCTCAGGGGCACCGGGGAGCTGTTTTTT
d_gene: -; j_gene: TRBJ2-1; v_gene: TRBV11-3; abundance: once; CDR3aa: CASSAEGVSSYNEQFF; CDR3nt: TGTGCCAGCAGCGCCGAGGGTGTGAGCTCCTACAATGAGCAGTTCTTC
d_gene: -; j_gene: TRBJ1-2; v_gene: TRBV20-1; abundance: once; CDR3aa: CSAREGGGGYGYTF; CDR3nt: TGCAGTGCTAGAGAGGGGGGAGGGGGTTATGGCTACACCTTC
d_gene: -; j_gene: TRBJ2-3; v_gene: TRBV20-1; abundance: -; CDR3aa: CSAPFPDTQYF; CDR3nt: TGCAGTGCTCCTTTCCCAGATACGCAGTATTTT
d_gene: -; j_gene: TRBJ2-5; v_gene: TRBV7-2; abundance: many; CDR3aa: CASSFGGSQETQYF; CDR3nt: TGTGCCAGCAGCTTTGGGGGGAGCCAAGAGACCCAGTACTTC
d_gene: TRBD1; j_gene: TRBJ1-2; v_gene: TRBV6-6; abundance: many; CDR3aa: CASSQTGDYGYTF; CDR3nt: TGTGCCAGCAGCCAGACAGGGGACTATGGCTACACCTTC
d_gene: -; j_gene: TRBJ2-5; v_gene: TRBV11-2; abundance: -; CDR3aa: CASSPQPRGEGEQYF; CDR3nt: TGTGCCAGCAGCCCCCAGCCCAGGGGGGAAGGGGAGCAGTACTTC
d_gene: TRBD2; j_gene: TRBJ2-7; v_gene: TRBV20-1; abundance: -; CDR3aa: CSAASGGDPQYF; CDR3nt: TGCAGTGCTGCTAGCGGGGGGGATCCCCAGTACTTC
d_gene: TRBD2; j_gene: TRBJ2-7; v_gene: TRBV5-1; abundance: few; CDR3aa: CASSFSGGSTEQYF; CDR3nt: TGCGCCAGCAGCTTTAGCGGGGGATCGACCGAGCAGTACTTC
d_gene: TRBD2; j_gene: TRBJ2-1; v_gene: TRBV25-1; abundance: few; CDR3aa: CASSETSGLEQFF; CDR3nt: TGTGCCAGCAGCGAGACTAGCGGCTTGGAGCAGTTCTTC
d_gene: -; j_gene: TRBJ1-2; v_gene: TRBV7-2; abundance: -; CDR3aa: CASTLDKVKGYTF; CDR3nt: TGTGCCAGCACCTTAGACAAGGTAAAAGGCTACACCTTC
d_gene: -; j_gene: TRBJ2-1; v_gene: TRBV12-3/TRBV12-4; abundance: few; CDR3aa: CASSLLEGGEQFF; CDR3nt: TGTGCCAGCAGCCTTCTAGAGGGGGGGGAGCAGTTCTTC
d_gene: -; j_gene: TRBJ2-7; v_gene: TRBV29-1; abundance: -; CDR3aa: CSVTPDPGSTEMYF; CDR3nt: TGCAGCGTTACACCGGACCCTGGGTCAACCGAGATGTACTTC
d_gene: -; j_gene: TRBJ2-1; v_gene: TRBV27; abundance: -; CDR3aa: CASSSYSLSLSSYNEQFF; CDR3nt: TGTGCCAGCAGTTCGTACTCACTTTCCCTCAGCTCCTACAATGAGCAGTTCTTC
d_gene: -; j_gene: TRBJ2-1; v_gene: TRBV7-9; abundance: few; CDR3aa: CASSPGQGLEQFF; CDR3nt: TGTGCCAGCAGCCCGGGACAAGGTCTGGAGCAGTTCTTC
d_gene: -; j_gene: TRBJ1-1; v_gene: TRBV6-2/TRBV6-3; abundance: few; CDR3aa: CASTSHRDGDTEAFF; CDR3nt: TGTGCCAGCACTTCACACCGGGACGGCGACACTGAAGCTTTCTTT
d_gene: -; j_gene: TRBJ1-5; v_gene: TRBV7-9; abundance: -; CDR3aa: CASSRSYNQPQHF; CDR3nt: TGTGCCAGCAGCCGGAGTTACAATCAGCCCCAGCATTTT
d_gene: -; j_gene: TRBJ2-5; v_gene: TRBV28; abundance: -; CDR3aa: CASRTRYQETRYF; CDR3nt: TGTGCCAGCAGGACCCGGTACCAAGAGACCCGGTACTTC
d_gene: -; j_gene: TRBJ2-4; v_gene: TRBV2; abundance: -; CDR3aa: CASSVDPKGVVAKNIQYF; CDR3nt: TGTGCCAGCAGTGTTGATCCAAAGGGGGTTGTAGCCAAAAACATTCAGTACTTC
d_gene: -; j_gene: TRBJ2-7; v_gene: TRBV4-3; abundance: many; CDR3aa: CASSQDFSYEQYF; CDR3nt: TGCGCCAGCAGCCAAGATTTCTCCTACGAGCAGTACTTC
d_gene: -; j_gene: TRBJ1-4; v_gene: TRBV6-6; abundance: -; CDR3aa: CASSYRQATTNEKLFF; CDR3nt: TGTGCCAGCAGTTACAGACAGGCGACAACTAATGAAAAACTGTTTTTT
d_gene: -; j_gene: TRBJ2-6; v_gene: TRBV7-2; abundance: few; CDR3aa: CASSTRNRAGANVLTF; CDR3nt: TGTGCCAGCAGCACCCGCAACAGGGCTGGGGCCAACGTCCTGACTTTC
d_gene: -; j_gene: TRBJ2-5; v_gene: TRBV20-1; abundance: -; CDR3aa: CSARDLSRGQETQYF; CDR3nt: TGCAGTGCTAGAGATCTCAGCAGGGGTCAAGAGACCCAGTACTTC
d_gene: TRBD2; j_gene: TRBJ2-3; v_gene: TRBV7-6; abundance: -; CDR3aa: CASSLGAGVVTDTQYF; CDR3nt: TGTGCCAGCAGCTTAGGTGCGGGGGTTGTCACAGATACGCAGTATTTT
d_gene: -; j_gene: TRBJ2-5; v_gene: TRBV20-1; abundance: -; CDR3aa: CSARVHGAGSLETQYF; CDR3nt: TGCAGTGCTAGAGTTCACGGGGCGGGGTCTTTAGAGACCCAGTACTTC
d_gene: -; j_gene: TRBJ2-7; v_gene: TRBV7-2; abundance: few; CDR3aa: CASSLVRETYEQYF; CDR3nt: TGTGCCAGCAGCTTAGTAAGGGAAACCTACGAGCAGTACTTC
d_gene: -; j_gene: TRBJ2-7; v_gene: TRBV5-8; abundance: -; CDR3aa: CASRFSDIAYEQYF; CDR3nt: TGTGCCAGCCGATTCTCGGACATCGCCTACGAGCAGTACTTC
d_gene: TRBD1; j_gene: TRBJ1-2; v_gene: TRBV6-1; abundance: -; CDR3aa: CASSEFPRDRAHYGYTF; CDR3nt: TGTGCCAGCAGTGAATTTCCCCGGGACAGGGCCCACTATGGCTACACCTTC
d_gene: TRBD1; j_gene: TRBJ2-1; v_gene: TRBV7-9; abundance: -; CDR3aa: CASGKTGGLGDEQFF; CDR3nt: TGTGCCAGCGGAAAGACAGGGGGCCTAGGGGATGAGCAGTTCTTC
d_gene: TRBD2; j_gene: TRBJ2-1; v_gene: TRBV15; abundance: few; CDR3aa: CATSRELAGVYNEQFF; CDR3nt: TGTGCCACCAGCAGAGAGCTAGCGGGGGTTTACAATGAGCAGTTCTTC